The rows below give T cell receptor beta chains drawn from one sample of a study. TCRdb fed the 5' RACE reads into MiXCR, producing one record per CDR3 protein. The sample includes about 4,800 distinct CDR3 sequences, about 69% of them seen just once. Sample: Tregs sorted from blood. Source of these receptors: a female donor with breast cancer. CDR3s include the opening cysteine and the closing phenylalanine or tryptophan. D genes are given only for firm matches. Part of the rows lack a size; the others show once, few, many or a class for expanded clones.

>-|-|TRBJ2-7|TRBV10-2
TGCGCCAGCAGTAGGTTAAGCGAGAGCGGCGAGCAGTACTTC
CASSRLSESGEQYF
>-|-|TRBJ2-7|TRBV4-1
TGCGCCAGCAGCCCCGGGCCTTCCTACGAGCAGTACTTC
CASSPGPSYEQYF
>-|-|TRBJ2-1|TRBV29-1
TGCAGCGTACCACGGAAAGCTTACAATGAGCAGTTCTTC
CSVPRKAYNEQFF
>-|-|TRBJ2-7|TRBV3-1
TGTGCCAGCAGCCAAGTGGTGGGACTCCACGAGCAGTACTTC
CASSQVVGLHEQYF
>-|TRBD1|TRBJ1-2|TRBV10-3
TGTGCCATCAGTGGCACAACCGGGACAGGGTCCTATGGCTACACCTTC
CAISGTTGTGSYGYTF
>-|-|TRBJ2-1|TRBV4-1
TGCGCCAGCAGCCAAATAGGATTAAATGAGCAGTTCTTC
CASSQIGLNEQFF
>few|-|TRBJ2-6|TRBV6-6
TGTGCCAGCAGCCTGGAAGGGGGGGCCAACGTCCTGACTTTC
CASSLEGGANVLTF
>-|-|TRBJ1-1|TRBV4-1
TGCGCCAGCAGCCAAGAAGGGGTCACTGAAGCTTTCTTT
CASSQEGVTEAFF
>-|-|TRBJ2-2|TRBV4-1
TGCGCCAGCACTCGTGGGTCGAACACCGGGGAGCTGTTTTTT
CASTRGSNTGELFF
>-|-|TRBJ1-2|TRBV7-2
TGTGCCAGCAGCACGAACACATCCTATGGCTACACCTTC
CASSTNTSYGYTF
>-|TRBD1|TRBJ2-2|TRBV7-9
TGTGCCAGCAGCCCTTCGCGGGACAGGACCGCGAACACCGGGGAGCTGTTTTTT
CASSPSRDRTANTGELFF
>-|-|TRBJ1-1|TRBV6-5
TGTGCCAGCGCCCACGAGGGGGGGGCAGGGACTGAAGCTTTCTTT
CASAHEGGAGTEAFF
>-|TRBD2|TRBJ2-2|TRBV12-3/TRBV12-4
TGTGCCGGCGGGGGGGTTAACACCGGGGAGCTGTTTTTT
CAGGGVNTGELFF
>-|-|TRBJ2-1|TRBV4-1
TGCGCCAGCAGCCCCTTCCCACTGTGCTCCTACAATGAGCAGTTCTTC
CASSPFPLCSYNEQFF
>once|-|TRBJ1-1|TRBV12-3/TRBV12-4
TGTGCCAGCAGTTTCGGGGGGATGAACACTGAAGCTTTCTTT
CASSFGGMNTEAFF
>-|TRBD2|TRBJ2-1|TRBV4-1
TGCGCCAGCAGCCAAGGTAGCGGGAGAGTTAGTGCGTACAATGAGCAGTTCTTC
CASSQGSGRVSAYNEQFF
>-|-|TRBJ2-1|TRBV11-2
TGTGCCAGCAGCTTAGAGGGTTCCTACAATGAGCAGTTCTTC
CASSLEGSYNEQFF
>-|TRBD1|TRBJ1-2|TRBV7-8
TGTGCCAGCAGCTCACATGGGACAGGGATAAACTTGGACTATGGCTACACCTTC
CASSSHGTGINLDYGYTF
>once|TRBD2|TRBJ2-7|TRBV11-2
TGTGCCAGCAGCTTTGGACTAGTCTACGAGCAGTACTTC
CASSFGLVYEQYF
>once|TRBD2|TRBJ2-7|TRBV7-6
TGTGCCAGCAGCTCCGGGGGGGGGGACGAGACCTACGAGCAGTACTTC
CASSSGGGDETYEQYF
>-|-|TRBJ2-3|TRBV20-1
TGCAGTGCTAGAGTTGGCAGGCCAGATACGCAGTATTTT
CSARVGRPDTQYF
>-|-|TRBJ2-7|TRBV4-1
TGCGCCAGCAGCCCCGGCTCCGAGCAGTACTTC
CASSPGSEQYF
>few|-|TRBJ1-5|TRBV7-6
TGTGCCAGCAGCTCATCACAGGGAGGAGGCCTTTTTGATCAGCCCCAGCACTTT
CASSSSQGGGLFDQPQHF
>-|-|TRBJ2-3|TRBV4-1
TGCGCCAGCAGCCAAGGTCATTTGGGAACAGATACGCAGTATTTT
CASSQGHLGTDTQYF
>-|-|TRBJ2-1|TRBV27
TGTGCCAGCAGTTTACAGGGTTGGGCAGGGGGGCACAATGAGCAGTTCTTC
CASSLQGWAGGHNEQFF
>-|-|TRBJ2-7|TRBV6-5
TGTGCCAGCAGTTACGCCCGTTCTACCTACGAGCAGTACTTC
CASSYARSTYEQYF
>-|TRBD1|TRBJ2-5|TRBV28
TGTGCCAGCGGACACAGGGGCCAAGAGACCCAGTACTTC
CASGHRGQETQYF